Sequencing of this TCR beta chain was carried out in a study of cytotoxic CD8 clonotypes in ibrutinib-treated CLL. About the research overall: Mean per-sample yields comprised 255,043 productive templates and approximately 90,000 productive rearrangements.

T cells were sequenced at a targeted depth of 1 in 200,000 to 1 in 1 million. Profiled with immunoSEQ multiplex PCR; TCRdb holds only in-frame clones, not every one. The repertoire holds around 76,000 clones, with less than 85% as singletons. There are 14 residues in the CDR3. Germline V gene data show CDR1 as SGHAT and CDR2 as FQNNGV. V shed 5 bases, J shed 9 bases, and the junction held 3 bases outside the gene matches. The clonotype was recovered from a human donor with chronic lymphocytic leukemia. The J gene is TRBJ2-1, the V gene TRBV11-2, with 14 bases lining up with TRBD2. Sequencing used PBMCs, obtained after 24 months of ibrutinib treatment. The CDR3 bases are TGTGCCAGCAGCGGGACTAGCGGGAGCATTGAGCAGTTCTTC. Protein sequence: CASSGTSGSIEQFF.